This entry lists 30 T cell receptor beta chains sequenced from one sample in a study of blood T cell dynamics during melanoma immunotherapy (dated by TCRdb to the early 2020s). Libraries were made using the immunoSEQ multiplex PCR assay. What TCRdb holds here is the immuneACCESS table cut down to in-frame rearrangements. Part of the clones is not present; checked against another copy, under half of the missing clones reflect an unresolved V gene, and the others are unexplained. The sample has several thousand clones on record, 70% to 90% of them singletons. Together, the top ten hold about 15% of the sample. Per the publication, the time point label means: pre-treatment baseline. Specimen: blood, collected from a patient treated with checkpoint blockade. The source of these receptors is a human donor with melanoma.

This clone was seen a handful of times. One junction end does not reproduce the germline sequence, and a read error may be involved. Here the CDR3 reads CASTPGRSHTETFF. CDR3 in DNA: TGTGCCAGCACCCCTGGGCGAAGCCACACTGAAACTTTCTTT. The chain carries TRBV4-2 and TRBJ1-1; D gene unclear. The germline V gene encodes CDR1 LGHNA and CDR2 YNFKEQ. The CDR3 contains 14 residues.

The sample holds one count of this clone. The chain has TRBV7-2 and TRBJ2-3; the D gene is possibly TRBD2 (6 bases). The CDR3 totals 15 residues. Germline V gene lookup returns CDR1 SGHTA and CDR2 FQGNSA. Trimming removed 1 base from V and 4 bases from J, with 12 bases in between. In nucleotides, the CDR3 is TGTGCCAGCAGCTTAGTCACGGGAGTGTCAGATACGCAGTATTTT. It specifies CASSLVTGVSDTQYF.

The chain uses TRBV7-8 and TRBJ1-2, with a tentative D call TRBD1 (5 bases). The V gene's germline CDR1 is SGHVS and CDR2 FQNEAQ. The V end lost 5 bases, the J end lost 6 bases, and 10 bases lay between the germline ends. The CDR3 extends over 12 amino acids. Here the CDR3 DNA reads TGTGCCAGCAGCCCGACAGCTGATGGCTACACCTTC. Its translation is CASSPTADGYTF.

The V gene is TRBV7-9, the J gene TRBJ1-2; a possible D gene is TRBD1 (5 bases). This CDR3 is 13 amino acids long. Germline V gene sequence: CDR1 SEHNR, CDR2 FQNEAQ (reference sequence). V dropped 3 bases and J dropped 0 bases, with 5 bases sitting between them. The CDR3 reads CASSLTANYGYTF. The CDR3 DNA is TGTGCCAGCAGCTTGACAGCTAACTATGGCTACACCTTC.

The gene calls are TRBV5-4 and TRBJ2-3; 9 bases fit TRBD1. V dropped 4 bases and J dropped 3; count of bases not matched to a gene: 9. The CDR3 contains 16 residues. Germline values: CDR1 SGHNT, CDR2 YYREEE (reference sequence). CDR3 sequence: CASSGVPGQGTDTQYF. CDR3 DNA sequence: TGTGCCAGCAGCGGTGTCCCGGGACAGGGTACAGATACGCAGTATTTT. The entire variable domain, with the rest obtained from reference TRBV5-4 and TRBJ2-3, is as follows: ETGVTQSPTHLIKTRGQQVTLRCSSQSGHNTVSWYQQALGQGPQFIFQYYREEENGRGNFPPRFSGLQFPNYSSELNVNALELDDSALYLCASSGVPGQGTDTQYFGPGTRLTVL.

In its sample, this clone was seen a few times. This chain links TRBV18 with TRBJ1-1; 7 bases fit TRBD1. The CDR3 is 13 amino acids. Germline V gene lookup returns CDR1 KGHSH and CDR2 LQKENI. V was clipped by 6 bases and J by 2 bases; unmatched bases: 3. The CDR3 here is CASSRDSNTEAFF. The CDR3 bases are TGTGCCAGCTCCCGGGACAGCAACACTGAAGCTTTCTTT.

This clone was counted between two and nine times. The V gene is TRBV13, the J gene TRBJ1-4, with D unclear. V lost 5 bases to trimming and J lost 7 bases, with 17 bases between them. In germline, CDR1 is PRHDT, CDR2 FYEKMQ (reference sequence). The CDR3 length is 15 residues. This CDR3 reads CASSIYRDPTEKLFF. CDR3 DNA: TGTGCCAGCAGCATATACCGGGATCCGACTGAAAAACTGTTTTTT.

The J gene is TRBJ2-1, the V gene TRBV18; D perhaps matches TRBD2 (5 bases). The ends were cut back, 6 bases at V and 8 bases at J, with 11 bases in the middle. CDR1 is KGHSH, CDR2 LQKENI, per germline. The CDR3 spans 12 residues. DNA of the CDR3: TGTGCCAGCTCCGTTCACGGGGATGAGCAGTTCTTC. It encodes CASSVHGDEQFF.

As DNA, the CDR3 is TGTGCCAGCAGCGTAGGCGGGAGGGATGAGCAGTTCTTC. It yields the protein CASSVGGRDEQFF. The rearrangement links TRBV9 to TRBJ2-1, with 9 positions matching TRBD2. The CDR3 runs to 13 residues. With 0 bases clipped from V and 8 bases from J, the junction kept 0 bases outside the gene matches. Germline V gene data show CDR1 as SGDLS and CDR2 as YYNGEE.

The chain combines TRBV28 with TRBJ1-1; no definite D call. Per the germline V gene, CDR1 is MDHEN and CDR2 is SYDVKM. V lost 3 bases and J lost 4, with 6 bases in between. CDR3 length: 12 residues. The CDR3 loop reads CASSFVRTEAFF. CDR3 in DNA: TGTGCCAGCAGTTTTGTGCGCACTGAAGCTTTCTTT. The full variable domain, with the rest looked up from reference TRBV28 and TRBJ1-1, is DVKVTQSSRYLVKRTGEKVFLECVQDMDHENMFWYRQDPGLGLRLIYFSYDVKMKEKGDIPEGYSVSREKKERFSLILESASTNQTSMYLCASSFVRTEAFFGQGTRLTVV.

The chain has TRBV6-1 and TRBJ2-7; D possibly corresponds to TRBD1 (5 bases). The CDR3 is 14 amino acids. Germline CDR1 and CDR2: MNHNS and SASEGT. Trimming took 7 bases from V and 6 from J, leaving 19 bases between them. DNA for the CDR3: TGTGCCAGCACCGTAGACAGCGTCCCGCGCGAGCAGTACTTC. Translating it yields CASTVDSVPREQYF.

The gene calls are TRBV28 and TRBJ2-1; D call uncertain. V lost 5 bases and J lost 9, with 17 bases in between. Germline V lookup: CDR1 MDHEN, CDR2 SYDVKM. The CDR3 runs to 14 residues. CDR3 in DNA: TGTGCCAGCAGTCTCTCGGAGCTGATGCGTGAGCAGTTCTTC. Protein sequence: CASSLSELMREQFF.

CDR3 sequence reads: CASSFGEGLETQYF. In nucleotides, the CDR3 is TGTGCCAGCAGCTTTGGTGAGGGATTAGAGACCCAGTACTTC. The chain employs TRBV11-3 and TRBJ2-5; the D gene is possibly TRBD2 (5 bases). CDR1 and CDR2 (germline): SGHNT, YENEEA. The germline V and J ends were trimmed by 3 bases and 4 bases, with 12 bases remaining between them. This CDR3 has 14 residues.

This chain joins TRBV14 and TRBJ2-5; D gene ambiguous. There are 13 residues in the CDR3. The V and J ends lost 1 base and 2 bases respectively, with 5 bases between them. From germline, CDR1 is SGHDN and CDR2 FVKESK. The CDR3 protein is CASSQGWQETQYF. In DNA, the CDR3 is TGTGCCAGCAGCCAAGGTTGGCAAGAGACCCAGTACTTC.

The CDR3 spells CASSYDWLGSYNEQFF. The CDR3 bases are TGTGCCAGCAGCTACGACTGGCTAGGGTCCTACAATGAGCAGTTCTTC. This chain connects TRBV2 to TRBJ2-1; D unresolved. This CDR3 spans 16 amino acids. Germline loops: CDR1 SNHLY, CDR2 FYNNEI. Deletions cut 6 bases from V and 1 base from J, with 16 bases between.

The chain has TRBV28 and TRBJ2-5; no definite D call. The length of the CDR3 is 16 residues. In germline, CDR1 is MDHEN, CDR2 SYDVKM. With 6 bases removed from V and 5 bases from J, the gap between germline ends came to 22 bases. CDR3: CASSFWTFRSSETQYF. For the CDR3, the DNA is TGTGCCAGCAGCTTTTGGACCTTCCGGAGTTCGGAGACCCAGTACTTC.

The J gene is TRBJ2-5, the V gene TRBV11-2; 12 bases line up with TRBD2. CDR1 and CDR2 from the germline V gene are SGHAT and FQNNGV. The junction had 2 bases not matched to a gene; V was cut back by 6 bases and J by 3 bases. This CDR3 is built from 14 residues. CDR3 protein: CASRRLAGEETQYF. CDR3 sequence (DNA): TGTGCCAGCAGAAGACTAGCGGGAGAAGAGACCCAGTACTTC.

This clone was picked up a small number of times. The V and J genes are TRBV28 and TRBJ1-1; D is unresolved. The V gene lost 9 bases and the J gene lost 0 bases, with 5 bases spanning the gap. This CDR3 comprises 11 residues. CDR1 and CDR2 from the germline V gene are MDHEN and SYDVKM. CDR3 loop: CARSMNTEAFF. The CDR3 DNA reads as TGTGCCAGGTCCATGAACACTGAAGCTTTCTTT. Drawing the rest from reference TRBV28 and TRBJ1-1, the complete variable domain is DVKVTQSSRYLVKRTGEKVFLECVQDMDHENMFWYRQDPGLGLRLIYFSYDVKMKEKGDIPEGYSVSREKKERFSLILESASTNQTSMYLCARSMNTEAFFGQGTRLTVV.

The chain has TRBV7-2 and TRBJ1-1; a possible D gene is TRBD1 (5 bases). The CDR3 consists of 16 residues. Germline V lookup: CDR1 SGHTA, CDR2 FQGNSA. Trimming took off 5 bases at V and 4 bases at J, with 20 bases between the two ends. DNA of the CDR3: TGTGCCAGCAGCCTGCCCTCGGCCGGGGCCCGCACTGAAGCTTTCTTT. This gives the protein CASSLPSAGARTEAFF.

CDR3 sequence: CASTRLGEQFF. DNA for the CDR3: TGTGCCAGCACCAGGTTGGGTGAGCAGTTCTTC. J is TRBJ2-1 and V is TRBV5-6; D is ambiguous. V was shortened by 6 bases and J by 9 bases, with 10 bases between the two germline ends. Germline V gene sequence: CDR1 SGHDT, CDR2 YYEEEE. The CDR3 covers 11 residues.

The gene calls are TRBV11-1 and TRBJ2-3; the match to TRBD2 covers 7 bases. V gave up 4 bases and J gave up 4 bases; unmatched junction bases: 14. The CDR3 length is 17 residues. Germline V lookup: CDR1 SGHAT, CDR2 FQDESV (reference sequence). CDR3: CASSSPEERGTPDTQYF. The DNA of the CDR3 is TGTGCCAGCAGCTCCCCCGAAGAGCGGGGAACACCAGATACGCAGTATTTT.

The J gene is TRBJ2-1, the V gene TRBV7-9; D unresolved. The ends were cut back, 0 bases at V and 12 bases at J, with 15 bases in the middle. CDR3 length equals 14 residues. The germline V gene has CDR1 SEHNR and CDR2 FQNEAQ (reference sequence). CDR3: CASSLAGRLVGQFF. CDR3 nucleotides: TGTGCCAGCAGCTTAGCGGGAAGGTTGGTGGGGCAGTTCTTC. The full variable domain, rest sourced from reference TRBV7-9 and TRBJ2-1, is DTGVSQNPRHKITKRGQNVTFRCDPISEHNRLYWYRQTLGQGPEFLTYFQNEAQLEKSRLLSDRFSAERPKGSFSTLEIQRTEQGDSAMYLCASSLAGRLVGQFFGPGTRLTVL.

The chain recombines TRBV28 with TRBJ1-5; D is perhaps TRBD1 (6 bases). There are 19 residues in the CDR3. The V end was cut by 6 bases, the J end by 1 base, with 25 bases between. Per germline, CDR1 MDHEN and CDR2 SYDVKM. In DNA form, the CDR3 reads TGTGCCAGCAGCCCTGGACAGTACCCGCCGTCCTTCAGCAATCAGCCCCAGCATTTT. This codes for CASSPGQYPPSFSNQPQHF.

This chain links TRBV7-2 with TRBJ2-5; the D is unclear. The V end lost 1 base, the J end lost 5 bases, and 8 bases lay between the germline ends. The germline V gene encodes CDR1 SGHTA and CDR2 FQGNSA. The CDR3 totals 13 residues. CDR3 bases: TGTGCCAGCAGCTTAGGGTCGGCGGAGACCCAGTACTTC. Translation: CASSLGSAETQYF.

The chain combines TRBV5-6 with TRBJ1-2; maybe TRBD1 (6 bases). Trimming took 3 bases from V and 4 from J, leaving 10 bases between them. Germline CDR1 SGHDT, CDR2 YYEEEE. The length of the CDR3 is 13 residues. Written as DNA, the CDR3 is TGTGCCAGCAGCTCGGACAGCCGCTATGGCTACACCTTC. Amino acids: CASSSDSRYGYTF.

The rearrangement uses TRBV30 and TRBJ2-1; 10 nucleotides align to TRBD2. V trimming: 7 bases; J trimming: 8 bases; junction bases outside the gene matches: 14. Per germline, CDR1 GTSNPN and CDR2 SVGIG (reference sequence). This CDR3 contains 15 residues. The CDR3, as DNA: TGTGCCTTTCCTGAGGCCAGCGGGAGGGCCGATGAGCAGTTCTTC. This codes for CAFPEASGRADEQFF.

The J gene is TRBJ2-1, the V gene TRBV27; D may be TRBD2 (6 bases). CDR1 is MNHEY and CDR2 is SMNVEV in the germline V gene (reference sequence). The CDR3 has 15 residues. Trimming removed 5 bases from V and 5 bases from J, with 16 bases in between. CDR3 in amino acids: CASSKSSAFDNEQFF. DNA of the CDR3: TGTGCCAGCAGTAAATCTAGCGCCTTCGACAATGAGCAGTTCTTC.

This chain links TRBV5-6 with TRBJ2-2; a possible D gene is TRBD1 (5 bases). V was pared by 5 bases and J by 5 bases, with 10 bases between. Germline CDR1 reads SGHDT; CDR2 reads YYEEEE. The CDR3 contains 13 residues. This CDR3 reads CASRGRRTGELFF. The CDR3 bases are TGTGCCAGCAGGGGGCGCAGGACCGGGGAGCTGTTTTTT. Based on the CDR3 plus reference TRBV5-6 and TRBJ2-2, the full variable domain is DAGVTQSPTHLIKTRGQQVTLRCSPKSGHDTVSWYQQALGQGPQFIFQYYEEEERQRGNFPDRFSGHQFPNYSSELNVNALLLGDSALYLCASRGRRTGELFFGEGSRLTVL.

The chain has TRBV5-6 and TRBJ2-1; 14 bases line up with TRBD2. Trimming removed 3 bases from V and 4 bases from J; junction bases left unmatched: 12. Germline CDR1 reads SGHDT; CDR2 reads YYEEEE. The CDR3 totals 19 residues. In DNA form, the CDR3 reads TGTGCCAGCAGCTGGGGGCCCCGGGGACTAGCGGGAGTGTACAATGAGCAGTTCTTC. This encodes CASSWGPRGLAGVYNEQFF.

V is TRBV7-8 and J is TRBJ2-3; a weak D match, TRBD2 (5 bases). The CDR3 is 15 residues long. The germline V gene encodes CDR1 SGHVS and CDR2 FQNEAQ. V was trimmed by 5 bases and J by 0 bases, leaving 12 bases between them. As DNA, the CDR3 is TGTGCCAGCAGCCACTCAGCGGCTAGCACAGATACGCAGTATTTT. Its protein product is CASSHSAASTDTQYF. The full variable domain, in which reference TRBV7-8 and TRBJ2-3 provide the parts outside the CDR3, is GAGVSQSPRYKVAKRGQDVALRCDPISGHVSLFWYQQALGQGPEFLTYFQNEAQLDKSGLPSDRFFAERPEGSVSTLKIQRTQQEDSAVYLCASSHSAASTDTQYFGPGTRLTVL.